Below are 4 T cell receptor beta chains sequenced from a single sample in a study of brain metastases from non-small cell lung cancer. Here immunoSEQ multiplex PCR was the method, and the copy in TCRdb shows in-frame clones only, minus some. The sample yields roughly 4,000 clones, roughly 90% seen once. Material: primary lung tumor tissue. These receptor sequences come from a donor at least 40 years old with non-small cell lung cancer.

V and J are TRBV14 and TRBJ1-3; D uncertain. Germline CDR1 reads SGHDN; CDR2 reads FVKESK. The CDR3 runs 12 residues. Trimming shortened V by 8 bases and J by 9 bases, and 14 bases separated the two germline ends. CDR3 bases: TGTGCCAGCTCCCCGGGAGGAGCCACCATATATTTT. This translates into CASSPGGATIYF.

This sequence joins TRBV5-1 and TRBJ2-1; D is undetermined. This CDR3 comprises 17 residues. Germline V gene data show CDR1 as SGHRS and CDR2 as YFSETQ. The V and J ends lost 0 bases and 3 bases respectively, with 16 bases between them. In nucleotides, the CDR3 is TGCGCCAGCAGCTTGGGGGTTGGCGGATCAGTCTACAATGAGCAGTTCTTC. Encoded protein: CASSLGVGGSVYNEQFF.

The CDR3 bases are TGTGCCAGCAGCGCCGGACAGCTCTCCTACGAGCAGTACTTC. It yields the protein CASSAGQLSYEQYF. The rearrangement uses TRBV2 and TRBJ2-7, with D perhaps TRBD1 (6 bases). The ends were cut back, 6 bases at V and 0 bases at J, with 12 bases in the middle. The CDR3 contains 14 residues. Looked up from germline, CDR1 is SNHLY and CDR2 is FYNNEI.

Of note for this clone: The same CDR3 arises from other DNA sequences in this sample as well. The rearrangement uses TRBV2 and TRBJ1-1, with D unresolved. The CDR3 runs to 14 residues. The germline CDR1 and CDR2 sequences are SNHLY and FYNNEI. Between the trimmed V and J ends, which lost 3 bases and 3 bases, there was a span of 11 bases. In DNA form, the CDR3 reads TGTGCCAGCAGTGACGCCGGTGTAGACACTGAAGCTTTCTTT. It is translated as CASSDAGVDTEAFF.